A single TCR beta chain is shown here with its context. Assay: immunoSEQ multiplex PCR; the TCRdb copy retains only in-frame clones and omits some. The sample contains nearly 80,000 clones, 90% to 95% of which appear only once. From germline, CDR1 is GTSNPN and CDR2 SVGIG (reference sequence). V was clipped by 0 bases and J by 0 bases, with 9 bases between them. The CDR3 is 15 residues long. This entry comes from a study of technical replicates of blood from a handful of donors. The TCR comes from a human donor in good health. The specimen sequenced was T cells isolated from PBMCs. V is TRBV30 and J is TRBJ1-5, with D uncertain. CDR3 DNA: TGTGCCTGGAGTGTAAAGAGGGATAGCAATCAGCCCCAGCATTTT. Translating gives CAWSVKRDSNQPQHF.